These T cell receptor beta chains were read from a single sample in a study of blood T cell repertoires in COVID-19. Generated by immunoSEQ multiplex PCR, the TCRdb table keeps only in-frame clones and is missing some. The sample lists approximately 100,000 clones, roughly 90% occurring once. Sequenced material: peripheral blood. The receptors here all came from a man aged 65 to 79 with acute or convalescent COVID-19. The CDR3 runs from the conserved cysteine through the conserved F or W. Each record gives: D gene, clone size, V gene, J gene, CDR3 DNA, CDR3 protein. D genes are given only for firm matches. A clone size is listed for some rows: how often the clone was seen (once, few, many), or a class if it is expanded.

d_gene: NA
abundance: NA
v_gene: TRBV20-1
j_gene: TRBJ2-7
CDR3nt: TGCAGTGCTAGAGATAGTTACGAGCAGTACTTC
CDR3aa: CSARDSYEQYF

d_gene: TRBD1
abundance: NA
v_gene: TRBV2
j_gene: TRBJ1-1
CDR3nt: TGTGCCAGCGGACAGGGGCCGAACACTGAAGCTTTCTTT
CDR3aa: CASGQGPNTEAFF

d_gene: TRBD2
abundance: NA
v_gene: TRBV7-9
j_gene: TRBJ2-1
CDR3nt: TGTGCCAGCAGCTTAGGGGGTCTTGGGGCTAGCGGGAATGAGCAGTTCTTC
CDR3aa: CASSLGGLGASGNEQFF

d_gene: TRBD2
abundance: NA
v_gene: TRBV29-1
j_gene: TRBJ2-4
CDR3nt: TGCAGCGTTGGAACTAGCGGAAACATTCAGTACTTC
CDR3aa: CSVGTSGNIQYF

d_gene: TRBD2
abundance: NA
v_gene: TRBV20-1
j_gene: TRBJ2-5
CDR3nt: TGCAGCTTGGGGGGGAGGGAGACCCAGTACTTC
CDR3aa: CSLGGRETQYF

d_gene: TRBD1
abundance: NA
v_gene: TRBV6-5
j_gene: TRBJ2-7
CDR3nt: TGTGCCAGCCGGACAGGGGTCTCCTACGAGCAGTACTTC
CDR3aa: CASRTGVSYEQYF

d_gene: NA
abundance: NA
v_gene: TRBV6-1
j_gene: TRBJ2-1
CDR3nt: TGTGCCAGCAGTGAATATCCGGGGGTTAACAATGAGCAGTTCTTC
CDR3aa: CASSEYPGVNNEQFF

d_gene: TRBD1
abundance: NA
v_gene: TRBV4-1
j_gene: TRBJ2-7
CDR3nt: TGCGCCAGCAGCCAAGAGGACAGGGGCCTGTACGAGCAGTACTTC
CDR3aa: CASSQEDRGLYEQYF

d_gene: NA
abundance: NA
v_gene: TRBV30
j_gene: TRBJ1-2
CDR3nt: TGTGCCTGCAGCGTGTGGGGCTACACCTTC
CDR3aa: CACSVWGYTF

d_gene: NA
abundance: NA
v_gene: TRBV2
j_gene: TRBJ1-4
CDR3nt: TGTGCCAGCAGACAGGAAATAAATGAAAAACTGTTTTTT
CDR3aa: CASRQEINEKLFF

d_gene: TRBD2
abundance: NA
v_gene: TRBV11-1
j_gene: TRBJ2-7
CDR3nt: TGTGCCAGCAGAGTTAGCGGGGGACCGTCCTACGAGCAGTACTTC
CDR3aa: CASRVSGGPSYEQYF

d_gene: NA
abundance: NA
v_gene: TRBV7-9
j_gene: TRBJ2-4
CDR3nt: TGTGCCAGCAGCTACGGGACTAACATTCAGTACTTC
CDR3aa: CASSYGTNIQYF

d_gene: TRBD1
abundance: once
v_gene: TRBV6-5
j_gene: TRBJ2-7
CDR3nt: TGTGCCAGCACCCGGGACAGGGGAAGCTCCTACGAGCAGTACTTC
CDR3aa: CASTRDRGSSYEQYF

d_gene: NA
abundance: NA
v_gene: TRBV24-1
j_gene: TRBJ1-1
CDR3nt: TGTGCCACCAGTGACGGGCAGGGGAGTGAAGCTTTCTTT
CDR3aa: CATSDGQGSEAFF

d_gene: NA
abundance: NA
v_gene: TRBV2
j_gene: TRBJ2-1
CDR3nt: TGTGCCAGCAGTGACTTAGTGTTGAATGAGCAGTTCTTC
CDR3aa: CASSDLVLNEQFF

d_gene: NA
abundance: NA
v_gene: TRBV7-9
j_gene: TRBJ2-3
CDR3nt: TGTGCCAGCAGCTTAGGGTTAGCGAGCACAGATACGCAGTATTTT
CDR3aa: CASSLGLASTDTQYF

d_gene: TRBD1
abundance: few
v_gene: TRBV7-2
j_gene: TRBJ1-5
CDR3nt: TGTGCCAGCAGCCCCACAGGGGGCCGTGAGCCCCAGCATTTT
CDR3aa: CASSPTGGREPQHF

d_gene: NA
abundance: NA
v_gene: TRBV6-5
j_gene: TRBJ1-5
CDR3nt: TGTGCCAGCAGTTACTCGATGTCCCCGGGTCAGCCCCAGCATTTT
CDR3aa: CASSYSMSPGQPQHF

d_gene: TRBD1
abundance: few
v_gene: TRBV24-1
j_gene: TRBJ1-5
CDR3nt: TGTGCCACCAGTGAGTCGAACCGGGACAGCAGTCAGCCCCAGCATTTT
CDR3aa: CATSESNRDSSQPQHF

d_gene: NA
abundance: NA
v_gene: TRBV6-6
j_gene: TRBJ1-5
CDR3nt: TGTGCCAGCGATAAAGGGGGTAGCAATCAGCCCCAGCATTTT
CDR3aa: CASDKGGSNQPQHF

d_gene: TRBD1
abundance: NA
v_gene: TRBV4-3
j_gene: TRBJ1-1
CDR3nt: TGCGCCAGCAGCCAAGATTTTCAGGGGGGCACTGAAGCTTTCTTT
CDR3aa: CASSQDFQGGTEAFF

d_gene: TRBD1
abundance: NA
v_gene: TRBV18
j_gene: TRBJ2-7
CDR3nt: TGTGCCAGCTCACCGTTTCGACCGGGACAGGGGGTCGGGGAGCAGTACTTC
CDR3aa: CASSPFRPGQGVGEQYF

d_gene: TRBD1
abundance: once
v_gene: TRBV28
j_gene: TRBJ1-4
CDR3nt: TGTGCCAGCAGCCCGCCGACAGGGTTCGAGCACAATGAAAAACTGTTTTTT
CDR3aa: CASSPPTGFEHNEKLFF

d_gene: TRBD1
abundance: NA
v_gene: TRBV9
j_gene: TRBJ1-1
CDR3nt: TGTGCCAGCAGCCCGGGACAGACCATGAACACTGAAGCTTTCTTT
CDR3aa: CASSPGQTMNTEAFF

d_gene: TRBD1
abundance: NA
v_gene: TRBV7-9
j_gene: TRBJ2-5
CDR3nt: TGTGCCAGCAGCCGAAAGGCGAGGGGGCGAGAGACCCAGTACTTC
CDR3aa: CASSRKARGRETQYF

d_gene: NA
abundance: NA
v_gene: TRBV24-1
j_gene: TRBJ2-7
CDR3nt: TGTGCCGTGACGACTGGAAACTACGAGCAGTACTTC
CDR3aa: CAVTTGNYEQYF

d_gene: NA
abundance: NA
v_gene: TRBV28
j_gene: TRBJ1-5
CDR3nt: TGTGCCAGCAAAGCTGCGGGCCGCGGGCCCCAGCATTTT
CDR3aa: CASKAAGRGPQHF

d_gene: NA
abundance: NA
v_gene: TRBV5-8
j_gene: TRBJ1-5
CDR3nt: TGTGCCAGCAGCTTGCTGGGAGTTGGGAATCAGCCCCAGCATTTT
CDR3aa: CASSLLGVGNQPQHF

d_gene: NA
abundance: NA
v_gene: TRBV7-2
j_gene: TRBJ2-5
CDR3nt: TGTGCCAGCAGCTTAGCTCTGGAGACCCAGTACTTC
CDR3aa: CASSLALETQYF

d_gene: NA
abundance: NA
v_gene: TRBV7-9
j_gene: TRBJ2-1
CDR3nt: TGTGCCAGCAGCTCTACGAGCTCTAACAATGAGCAGTTCTTC
CDR3aa: CASSSTSSNNEQFF

d_gene: NA
abundance: NA
v_gene: TRBV24-1
j_gene: TRBJ2-3
CDR3nt: TGTGCCACCAGTGAGACTAGGGACCCTTGGGATACGCAGTATTTT
CDR3aa: CATSETRDPWDTQYF

d_gene: NA
abundance: NA
v_gene: TRBV10-2
j_gene: TRBJ2-5
CDR3nt: TGCGCCGCCCTAGCGCCAGAAGAGACCCAGTACTTC
CDR3aa: CAALAPEETQYF

d_gene: NA
abundance: NA
v_gene: TRBV7-9
j_gene: TRBJ2-7
CDR3nt: TGTGCCAGCAGCTTACCCGGGAGAGAGTACGAGCAGTACTTC
CDR3aa: CASSLPGREYEQYF

d_gene: TRBD2
abundance: NA
v_gene: TRBV11-2
j_gene: TRBJ2-7
CDR3nt: TGTGCCAGCAGCTTAGACCCTAGCGGAACCTACGAGCAGTACTTC
CDR3aa: CASSLDPSGTYEQYF

d_gene: TRBD2
abundance: NA
v_gene: TRBV18
j_gene: TRBJ2-5
CDR3nt: TGTGCCAGCTCACCACCCGGGGGAGGGAAGTTTGAAGAGACCCAGTACTTC
CDR3aa: CASSPPGGGKFEETQYF

d_gene: NA
abundance: NA
v_gene: TRBV28
j_gene: TRBJ2-1
CDR3nt: TGTGCCAGCAGTTTAGGTTTGGAGGGCCCCTACAATGAGCAGTTCTTC
CDR3aa: CASSLGLEGPYNEQFF

d_gene: NA
abundance: NA
v_gene: TRBV30
j_gene: TRBJ1-4
CDR3nt: TGTGCCTGGAGTGGCGGGGGCCTTTTGGAAAAACTGTTTTTT
CDR3aa: CAWSGGGLLEKLFF

d_gene: NA
abundance: NA
v_gene: TRBV6-5
j_gene: TRBJ1-6
CDR3nt: TGTGCCAGCAGTTACTCGAACAGGGAGCGCTCACCCCTCCACTTT
CDR3aa: CASSYSNRERSPLHF

d_gene: NA
abundance: NA
v_gene: TRBV10-3
j_gene: TRBJ2-1
CDR3nt: TGTGCCATCAGATCTAGCGATAGCTCCTACAATGAGCAGTTCTTC
CDR3aa: CAIRSSDSSYNEQFF

d_gene: NA
abundance: NA
v_gene: TRBV2
j_gene: TRBJ2-1
CDR3nt: TGTGCCAGCAGTCGACTAGTTGAGCAGTTCTTC
CDR3aa: CASSRLVEQFF

d_gene: TRBD1
abundance: NA
v_gene: TRBV11-3
j_gene: TRBJ1-1
CDR3nt: TGTGCCAGCAGCCCCCGGGACAGGGGTGGTGCGAACACTGAAGCTTTCTTT
CDR3aa: CASSPRDRGGANTEAFF

d_gene: NA
abundance: NA
v_gene: TRBV19
j_gene: TRBJ2-3
CDR3nt: TGTGCCAGTAGTTCGTGGGGGCGGACAGATACGCAGTATTTT
CDR3aa: CASSSWGRTDTQYF

d_gene: TRBD1
abundance: NA
v_gene: TRBV20-1
j_gene: TRBJ1-2
CDR3nt: TGCAGTGCTAGTTCCGGGACAGGGAATGGCTACACCTTC
CDR3aa: CSASSGTGNGYTF

d_gene: NA
abundance: NA
v_gene: TRBV19
j_gene: TRBJ1-4
CDR3nt: TGTGCCAGTATGTTTAAGGGGGAAAAACTGTTTTTT
CDR3aa: CASMFKGEKLFF

d_gene: TRBD2
abundance: NA
v_gene: TRBV7-2
j_gene: TRBJ2-1
CDR3nt: TGTGCCAGCAGCTTGGGTAGCGGGAGAACTTACAATGAGCAGTTCTTC
CDR3aa: CASSLGSGRTYNEQFF